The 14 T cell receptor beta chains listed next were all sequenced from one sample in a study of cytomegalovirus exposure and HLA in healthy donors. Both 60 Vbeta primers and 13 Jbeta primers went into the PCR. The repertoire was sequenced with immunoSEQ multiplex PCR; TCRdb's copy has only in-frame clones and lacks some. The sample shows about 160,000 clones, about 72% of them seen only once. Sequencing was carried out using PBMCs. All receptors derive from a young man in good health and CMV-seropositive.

The CDR3 sequence is CASSQANDIRPQHF. The CDR3 region has the DNA TGCGCCAGCAGCCAAGCGAACGACATCCGGCCCCAGCATTTT. The rearrangement uses TRBV4-1 and TRBJ1-5; unclear D gene. The germline gives CDR1 MGHRA, CDR2 YSYEKL. V was clipped by 1 base and J by 9 bases, with 13 bases between them. The CDR3 is 14 amino acids.

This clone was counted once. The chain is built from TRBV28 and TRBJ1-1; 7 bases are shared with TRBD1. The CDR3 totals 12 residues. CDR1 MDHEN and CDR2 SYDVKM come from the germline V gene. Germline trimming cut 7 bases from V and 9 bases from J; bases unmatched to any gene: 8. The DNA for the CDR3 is TGTGCCAGCACCCCAGGGGGGCCGAAAGCTTTCTTT. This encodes CASTPGGPKAFF.

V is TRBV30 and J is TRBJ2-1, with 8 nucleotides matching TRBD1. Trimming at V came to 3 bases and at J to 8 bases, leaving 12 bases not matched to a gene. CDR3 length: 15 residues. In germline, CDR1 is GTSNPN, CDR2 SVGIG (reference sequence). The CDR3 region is CAWSPGQGPRDEQFF. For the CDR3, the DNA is TGTGCCTGGAGCCCCGGACAGGGACCTCGGGATGAGCAGTTCTTC.

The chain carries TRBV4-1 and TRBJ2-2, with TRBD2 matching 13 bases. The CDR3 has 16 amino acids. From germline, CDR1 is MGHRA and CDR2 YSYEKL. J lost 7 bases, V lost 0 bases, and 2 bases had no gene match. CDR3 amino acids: CASSQEGTSGDGELFF. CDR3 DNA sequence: TGCGCCAGCAGCCAAGAGGGGACTAGCGGGGACGGGGAGCTGTTTTTT.

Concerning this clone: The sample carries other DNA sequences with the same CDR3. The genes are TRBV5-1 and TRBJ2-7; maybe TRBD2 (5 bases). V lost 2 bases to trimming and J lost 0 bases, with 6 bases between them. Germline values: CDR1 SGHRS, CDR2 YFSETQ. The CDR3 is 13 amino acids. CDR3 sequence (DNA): TGCGCCAGCAGCTTCGGGGACTCCTACGAGCAGTACTTC. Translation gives CASSFGDSYEQYF.

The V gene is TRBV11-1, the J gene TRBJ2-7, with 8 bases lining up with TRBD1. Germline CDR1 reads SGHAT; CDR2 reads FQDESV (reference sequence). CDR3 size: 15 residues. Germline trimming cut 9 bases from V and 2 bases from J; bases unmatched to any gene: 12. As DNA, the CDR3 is TGTGCCAGTCCCCTAGGGGGGACAGGAGCCTACGAGCAGTACTTC. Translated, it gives CASPLGGTGAYEQYF. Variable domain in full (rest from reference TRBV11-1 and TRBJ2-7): EAEVAQSPRYKITEKSQAVAFWCDPISGHATLYWYRQILGQGPELLVQFQDESVVDDSQLPKDRFSAERLKGVDSTLKIQPAELGDSAMYLCASPLGGTGAYEQYFGPGTRLTVT.

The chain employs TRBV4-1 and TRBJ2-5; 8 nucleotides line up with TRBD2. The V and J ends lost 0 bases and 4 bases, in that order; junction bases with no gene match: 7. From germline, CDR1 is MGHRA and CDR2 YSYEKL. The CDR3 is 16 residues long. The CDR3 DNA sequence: TGCGCCAGCAGCCAAGAAGGTCGGGGGGGCAGAGAGACCCAGTACTTC. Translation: CASSQEGRGGRETQYF.

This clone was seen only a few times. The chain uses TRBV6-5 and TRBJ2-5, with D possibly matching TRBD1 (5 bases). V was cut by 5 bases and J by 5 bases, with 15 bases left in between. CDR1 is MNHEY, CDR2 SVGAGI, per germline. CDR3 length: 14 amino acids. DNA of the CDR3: TGTGCCAGCAGTCGACCTTATAGGGGTGAGACCCAGTACTTC. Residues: CASSRPYRGETQYF.

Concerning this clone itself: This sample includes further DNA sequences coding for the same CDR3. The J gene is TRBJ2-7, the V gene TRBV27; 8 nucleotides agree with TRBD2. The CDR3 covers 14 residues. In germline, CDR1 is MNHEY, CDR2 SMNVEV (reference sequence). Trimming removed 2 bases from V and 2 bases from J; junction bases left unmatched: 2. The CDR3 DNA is TGTGCCAGCAGTTTACGCGGGGGGACCTACGAGCAGTACTTC. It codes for CASSLRGGTYEQYF.

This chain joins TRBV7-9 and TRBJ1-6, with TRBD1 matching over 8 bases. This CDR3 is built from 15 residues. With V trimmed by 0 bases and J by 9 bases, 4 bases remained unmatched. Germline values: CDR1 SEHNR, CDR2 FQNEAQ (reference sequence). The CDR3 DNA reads TGTGCCAGCAGCTTAGCTACCAGGGGGCCTTCACCCCTCCACTTT. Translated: CASSLATRGPSPLHF.

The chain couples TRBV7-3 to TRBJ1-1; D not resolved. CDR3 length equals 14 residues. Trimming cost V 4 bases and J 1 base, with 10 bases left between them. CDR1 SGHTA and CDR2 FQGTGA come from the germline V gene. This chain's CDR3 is CASSSNHGNTEAFF. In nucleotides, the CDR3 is TGTGCCAGCAGCTCCAATCACGGGAACACTGAAGCTTTCTTT.

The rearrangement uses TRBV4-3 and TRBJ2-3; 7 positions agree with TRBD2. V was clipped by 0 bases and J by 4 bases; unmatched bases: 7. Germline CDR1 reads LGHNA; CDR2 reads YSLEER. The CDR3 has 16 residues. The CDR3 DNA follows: TGCGCCAGCAGCCAAGAGGTGGCTAGCGGTCCAGATACGCAGTATTTT. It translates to CASSQEVASGPDTQYF.

The CDR3 sequence: CASSLGGTGSPPGYTF. For the CDR3, the DNA is TGTGCCAGCAGCTTAGGCGGCACAGGGAGCCCTCCGGGCTACACCTTC. This chain joins TRBV7-9 and TRBJ1-2; D perhaps matches TRBD1 (6 bases). CDR1 and CDR2 (germline): SEHNR, FQNEAQ (reference sequence). Trimming left V 1 base short and J 8 bases short, with 20 bases between. The CDR3 sequence is 16 residues long. Full variable domain (missing parts from reference TRBV7-9 and TRBJ1-2): DTGVSQNPRHKITKRGQNVTFRCDPISEHNRLYWYRQTLGQGPEFLTYFQNEAQLEKSRLLSDRFSAERPKGSFSTLEIQRTEQGDSAMYLCASSLGGTGSPPGYTFGSGTRLTVV.

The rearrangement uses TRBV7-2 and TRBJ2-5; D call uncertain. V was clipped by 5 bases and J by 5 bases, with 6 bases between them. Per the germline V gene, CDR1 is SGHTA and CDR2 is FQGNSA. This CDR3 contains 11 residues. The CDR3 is CASSPQETQYF. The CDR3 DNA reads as TGTGCCAGCAGCCCCCAGGAGACCCAGTACTTC.